This T cell receptor (beta chain) was sequenced in a study of blood T cell repertoires in COVID-19. Overall study: The United States, Italy and Spain were the sources of the acute and convalescent COVID-19 samples. The analysed material was cDNA or gDNA that came from T cells, B-cell-depleted T cells, or PBMCs.

Original data processing: Counts of nucleated cells, estimated from reference gene primer amplification, were obtained. The data were produced by immunoSEQ multiplex PCR, yet TCRdb's version contains in-frame clones alone and is incomplete. Clone size and the V and J calls come from that table; the DNA yielded D and trimming. The table includes roughly 250,000 clones, around 83% detected once. In its sample, this clone was seen once. CDR3 length: 12 amino acids. Trimming removed 1 base at V and 3 bases at J, with 4 bases between. Germline CDR1 is SGHAT and CDR2 is FQNNGV. Source material: peripheral blood. The sequence was collected from a woman aged 60 to 75 with active or convalescent COVID-19. This sequence joins TRBV11-2 and TRBJ2-7; no clear D. CDR3 sequence: CASSLVFYEQYF. The CDR3 nucleotides read TGTGCCAGCAGCTTAGTATTCTACGAGCAGTACTTC.